One T cell receptor (beta chain) is described in this entry. Antigen unknown. The sample comes from a study of PD-1 blockade in classical Hodgkin lymphoma. Study results and limitations: Repertoires differed for reasons still undefined, possibly disease activity or prior therapy.

Germline V gene data show CDR1 as SGHTA and CDR2 as FQGNSA. Between the trimmed V and J ends, which lost 2 bases and 6 bases, there was a span of 10 bases. The CDR3 runs to 13 residues. The table came from immunoSEQ multiplex PCR; TCRdb's copy has only in-frame clones and leaves some out. This table holds approximately 2,500 clones, 70% to 75% found once. The sample's time point: newly diagnosed, previously untreated cHL patient sample. Magnetic negative selection of thawed PBMCs yielded the CD8+ T cells. The receptor comes from a human donor with classical Hodgkin lymphoma. The chain carries TRBV7-2 and TRBJ1-2; the D gene is possibly TRBD1 (5 bases). Specimen: CD8+ T cells from blood. For the CDR3, the DNA is TGTGCCAGCAGCTTAAGTCGGGGGGATGGCTACACCTTC. Protein product: CASSLSRGDGYTF.